Described below is a single T cell receptor (beta chain) sequence and its context. At one end, the junction sequence differs from germline, possibly due to a read error. Naive CD8 cells were CD45RO-negative, positively selected for CCR7, excluding terminally differentiated effector memory CD45RA+ cells. An assay was performed, and its level was deep. Produced via immunoSEQ multiplex PCR; TCRdb's table is partial and in-frame only. Of 1.5 million to 2.5 million clones listed, about 95% were seen once; the top ten hold roughly 1.2%. The entry originates in a study of shared clonotypes between healthy human individuals. The sample was naive CD8+ T cells sorted from blood. This TCR derives from a man between 18 and 29 years old in good health.

The CDR3 DNA sequence: TGTGCTAGCAGCTTACAGACCCCTAATGAAAAACTGTTTTTT. Protein: CASSLQTPNEKLFF. V gene TRBV7-7 combines with J gene TRBJ1-4, with D hard to call. Germline V lookup: CDR1 SSHAT, CDR2 FNYEAQ (reference sequence). The CDR3 is 14 amino acids.